These 25 T cell receptor beta chains share one sample of origin, sequenced in a study of chemoradiotherapy in HPV16-positive cancers. Measured with immunoSEQ multiplex PCR; TCRdb has only the in-frame clones, and not every one. The table shows 25,000 to 35,000 clones, with about 91% occurring only once. Sequenced material: blood, taken from a patient who underwent chemoradiotherapy. Receptors were obtained from a human donor with HPV-associated anogenital cancer.

A remark on this clone: The junction shows a germline mismatch at one end, possibly a read error. This chain joins TRBV5-6 and TRBJ2-1, with 8 bases matching TRBD2. Germline V lookup: CDR1 SGHDT, CDR2 YYEEEE. The CDR3 loop spans 17 amino acids. The CDR3 DNA reads as TGTGCCGGCAGCTTGGAGGGGAGCGGGAGATTTGGCAATGAGCAGTTCTTC. Translation: CAGSLEGSGRFGNEQFF.

The chain links TRBV5-5 to TRBJ2-5; 7 nucleotides match TRBD1. This CDR3 comprises 15 residues. Germline V CDR1 and CDR2: SGHKS, YYEKEE (reference sequence). Trimming cost V 4 bases and J 2 bases; bases outside gene matches: 8. CDR3 protein: CASSRAGDRQETQYF. The CDR3 nucleotides read TGTGCCAGCAGCCGCGCCGGGGACAGACAAGAGACCCAGTACTTC. The variable domain in full, with the rest retrieved from reference TRBV5-5 and TRBJ2-5, is DAGVTQSPTHLIKTRGQQVTLRCSPISGHKSVSWYQQVLGQGPQFIFQYYEKEERGRGNFPDRFSARQFPNYSSELNVNALLLGDSALYLCASSRAGDRQETQYFGPGTRLLVL.

This clone was detected a few times. The chain joins TRBV5-8 to TRBJ1-1, with D uncertain. The ends were cut back, 2 bases at V and 6 bases at J, with 11 bases in the middle. This CDR3 region has 13 residues. Germline lookup yields CDR1 SGHTS and CDR2 YDEGEE. CDR3 sequence (DNA): TGTGCCAGCAGCTTACAATTAAGGGCTGAAGCTTTCTTT. Protein: CASSLQLRAEAFF.

The rearrangement uses TRBV30 and TRBJ1-1; no clear D. V lost 1 base and J lost 4, with 10 bases in between. Germline V gene sequence: CDR1 GTSNPN, CDR2 SVGIG (reference sequence). The CDR3 loop spans 13 amino acids. CDR3 coding DNA: TGTGCCTGGAGTGGATACATGGCCACTGAAGCTTTCTTT. Amino acids: CAWSGYMATEAFF.

The V and J genes are TRBV7-8 and TRBJ2-2; 9 nucleotides align to TRBD1. V lost 5 bases, J lost 2 bases, and 3 bases stayed unmatched. This CDR3 has 15 amino acids. CDR1 and CDR2 from the germline V gene are SGHVS and FQNEAQ. In DNA, the CDR3 is TGTGCCAGCAGCCCGGGACAGGGAAACACCGGGGAGCTGTTTTTT. It encodes CASSPGQGNTGELFF.

The J gene is TRBJ1-5, the V gene TRBV5-4; D may be TRBD1 (5 bases). This CDR3 comprises 14 residues. Germline assignment: CDR1 SGHNT and CDR2 YYREEE (reference sequence). Trimming pared 0 bases from V and 6 bases from J, leaving 10 bases between. The DNA for the CDR3 is TGTGCCAGCAGCTTGGGGGGGTCCGGTCAGCCCCAGCATTTT. Its protein product is CASSLGGSGQPQHF. The complete variable domain, with remaining parts taken from reference TRBV5-4 and TRBJ1-5, reads ETGVTQSPTHLIKTRGQQVTLRCSSQSGHNTVSWYQQALGQGPQFIFQYYREEENGRGNFPPRFSGLQFPNYSSELNVNALELDDSALYLCASSLGGSGQPQHFGDGTRLSIL.

This clone was recorded only once. The CDR3 DNA is TGTGCCAGCAGCGACGGATCGACCCAGTACTTC. It codes for CASSDGSTQYF. V gene TRBV11-2 combines with J gene TRBJ2-5; D is uncertain. Germline V gene data show CDR1 as SGHAT and CDR2 as FQNNGV. The CDR3 spans 11 residues. Trimming removed 5 bases from V and 7 bases from J, with 8 bases in between.

The CDR3, as DNA: TGTGCCAGCAGCCACGTGGACCTACGGGTAGGCGGCTACACCTTC. Its protein is CASSHVDLRVGGYTF. This chain uses TRBV14 with TRBJ1-2, with no clear D. Trimming took off 3 bases at V and 8 bases at J, with 19 bases between the two ends. CDR3 length: 15 amino acids. Germline CDR1 SGHDN, CDR2 FVKESK.

The chain employs TRBV27 and TRBJ2-1; 12 bases line up with TRBD2. The V and J ends lost 3 bases and 5 bases, in that order; junction bases with no gene match: 2. The CDR3 extends over 15 amino acids. CDR1 MNHEY and CDR2 SMNVEV come from the germline V gene (reference sequence). CDR3 sequence reads: CASSFTSGGNNEQFF. As DNA, the CDR3 is TGTGCCAGCAGTTTCACTAGCGGGGGGAACAATGAGCAGTTCTTC.

The chain carries TRBV18 and TRBJ2-1, with 9 bases matching TRBD1. Germline V gene lookup returns CDR1 KGHSH and CDR2 LQKENI. Trimming took 3 bases from V and 8 from J; bases not matched to a gene: 8. The CDR3 consists of 15 residues. Written as DNA, the CDR3 is TGTGCCAGCTCACCCTCCACAGGGGGCGGCCATGAGCAGTTCTTC. This sequence encodes CASSPSTGGGHEQFF. Combining the CDR3 with reference TRBV18 and TRBJ2-1 gives the whole variable domain NAGVMQNPRHLVRRRGQEARLRCSPMKGHSHVYWYRQLPEEGLKFMVYLQKENIIDESGMPKERFSAEFPKEGPSILRIQQVVRGDSAAYFCASSPSTGGGHEQFFGPGTRLTVL.

The V gene is TRBV5-1, the J gene TRBJ2-3; no definite D call. Trimming left V 5 bases short and J 3 bases short, with 7 bases between. This CDR3 region has 12 residues. From germline, CDR1 is SGHRS and CDR2 YFSETQ. This chain's CDR3 is CASSPETDTQYF. Written as DNA, the CDR3 is TGCGCCAGCAGTCCCGAGACAGATACGCAGTATTTT. Combining the CDR3 with reference TRBV5-1 and TRBJ2-3 gives the whole variable domain KAGVTQTPRYLIKTRGQQVTLSCSPISGHRSVSWYQQTPGQGLQFLFEYFSETQRNKGNFPGRFSGRQFSNSRSEMNVSTLELGDSALYLCASSPETDTQYFGPGTRLTVL.

The chain recombines TRBV18 with TRBJ1-5, with D perhaps TRBD1 (5 bases). Trimming shortened V by 6 bases and J by 1 base, and 19 bases separated the two germline ends. The CDR3 is 17 residues long. Germline loops: CDR1 KGHSH, CDR2 LQKENI. The CDR3 DNA is TGTGCCAGCTCTTCAACGGGGCTCCGGTGGAGCAATCAGCCCCAGCATTTT. It is translated as CASSSTGLRWSNQPQHF.

V usage is TRBV5-8 and J usage is TRBJ1-4; D is perhaps TRBD1 (5 bases). With 10 bases removed from V and 0 bases from J, the gap between germline ends came to 16 bases. CDR3 length: 15 residues. Germline assignment: CDR1 SGHTS and CDR2 YDEGEE. CDR3 in DNA: TGTGCCCGGAGGGACGGACTCCCAACTAATGAAAAACTGTTTTTT. It yields the protein CARRDGLPTNEKLFF.

This chain connects TRBV5-6 to TRBJ2-1; D not certain. With 0 bases removed from V and 13 bases from J, the gap between germline ends came to 8 bases. The length of the CDR3 is 11 residues. CDR1 is SGHDT and CDR2 is YYEEEE in the germline V gene. In nucleotides, the CDR3 is TGTGCCAGCAGCTTGGAACGTACTCAGTTCTTC. It translates to CASSLERTQFF.

Notes on this clone: The junction departs from germline at one end; a sequencing error may be responsible. Here the CDR3 reads CSVAVGQGNAEAFF. CDR3 DNA: TGCAGCGTTGCGGTGGGACAGGGGAACGCTGAAGCTTTCTTT. The gene calls are TRBV29-1 and TRBJ1-1, with TRBD1 matching 10 bases. CDR1 and CDR2 (germline): SQVTM, ANQGSEA. The CDR3 runs to 14 residues.

This sequence joins TRBV4-1 and TRBJ2-7; either TRBD1 or TRBD2 may fit D (5 bases each). This CDR3 has 14 amino acids. Germline CDR1 is MGHRA and CDR2 is YSYEKL. V dropped 1 base and J dropped 4 bases, with 11 bases sitting between them. CDR3 coding DNA: TGCGCCAGCAGCCAAGGGGACGGAAAATACGAGCAGTACTTC. Translated, it gives CASSQGDGKYEQYF.

The chain joins TRBV19 to TRBJ1-1; tentative D call: TRBD1 (5 bases). Per germline, CDR1 LNHDA and CDR2 SQIVND (reference sequence). V was trimmed by 6 bases and J by 6 bases, leaving 17 bases between them. The length of the CDR3 is 14 residues. The DNA for the CDR3 is TGTGCCAGTAGGTTTCGGGGCCTCTACCCTGAAGCTTTCTTT. Protein sequence: CASRFRGLYPEAFF.

This chain uses TRBV30 with TRBJ1-2; a weak D match, TRBD1 (5 bases). Germline V CDR1 and CDR2: GTSNPN, SVGIG (reference sequence). This CDR3 has 13 amino acids. Trimming took off 1 base at V and 4 bases at J, with 10 bases between the two ends. As DNA, the CDR3 is TGTGCCTGGAGTGGGAAGGGGAGCTATGGCTACACCTTC. Translation gives CAWSGKGSYGYTF.

The chain uses TRBV5-6 and TRBJ2-5, with 8 bases aligning to TRBD1. The germline CDR1 and CDR2 sequences are SGHDT and YYEEEE. Trimming at V came to 5 bases and at J to 2 bases, leaving 5 bases not matched to a gene. This CDR3 is 14 amino acids long. In DNA form, the CDR3 reads TGTGCCAGCAGTTGGGACAGGACACAAGAGACCCAGTACTTC. Amino acid sequence: CASSWDRTQETQYF.

V usage is TRBV10-3 and J usage is TRBJ1-2, with D perhaps TRBD1 (6 bases). The germline V and J ends were trimmed by 10 bases and 3 bases, with 15 bases remaining between them. Germline V gene lookup returns CDR1 ENHRY and CDR2 SYGVKD. The CDR3 has 13 amino acids. The DNA of the CDR3 is TGTGCCACCGACACAGGGAGGGACTATGGCTACACCTTC. Its translation: CATDTGRDYGYTF.

Notes on this clone: Relative to the germline gene, one junction end is altered; a read error may explain this. This chain joins TRBV15 and TRBJ1-6; 7 bases align to TRBD1. The germline CDR1 and CDR2 sequences are LNHNV and YYDKDF (reference sequence). CDR3 length: 15 amino acids. CDR3 DNA: TGTGCCACCAGCAGAGAAGCACAGGGGAATTCACCCTTCCACTTT. The encoded protein is CATSREAQGNSPFHF.

The rearrangement uses TRBV19 and TRBJ2-1; TRBD2 might be the D (5 bases). This CDR3 contains 17 residues. Trimming pared 5 bases from V and 4 bases from J, leaving 21 bases between. Germline V gene data show CDR1 as LNHDA and CDR2 as SQIVND (reference sequence). The chain's CDR3 is CASSPALGLSDYNEQFF. CDR3 DNA: TGTGCCAGTAGTCCTGCCCTTGGACTTTCCGATTACAATGAGCAGTTCTTC. Full variable domain (rest looked up from reference TRBV19 and TRBJ2-1): DGGITQSPKYLFRKEGQNVTLSCEQNLNHDAMYWYRQDPGQGLRLIYYSQIVNDFQKGDIAEGYSVSREKKESFPLTVTSAQKNPTAFYLCASSPALGLSDYNEQFFGPGTRLTVL.

The chain couples TRBV19 to TRBJ1-2, with a weak D call TRBD1 (5 bases). The CDR3 sequence is 17 residues long. Trimming stripped 7 bases from V and 7 bases from J, with 28 bases between. Looked up from germline, CDR1 is LNHDA and CDR2 is SQIVND (reference sequence). The CDR3, as DNA: TGTGCCAGTATTAGGTATGACAGAAGGCCCCGGAAGGTTGGCTACACCTTC. Amino acids: CASIRYDRRPRKVGYTF.

The chain carries TRBV5-4 and TRBJ1-2; the D gene is possibly TRBD1 (5 bases). This CDR3 has 14 amino acids. The germline CDR1 and CDR2 sequences are SGHNT and YYREEE (reference sequence). Trimming cost V 0 bases and J 0 bases, with 6 bases left between them. The CDR3 here is CASSLAGANYGYTF. The CDR3 coding sequence is TGTGCCAGCAGCTTGGCGGGGGCTAACTATGGCTACACCTTC.

This chain links TRBV10-2 with TRBJ1-1; tentatively, D is TRBD1 (5 bases). The CDR3 is 16 residues long. Trimming removed 6 bases at V and 1 base at J, with 18 bases between. CDR1 is WSHSY and CDR2 is SAAADI in the germline V gene. This CDR3 is CASRGRTDFTNTEAFF. The CDR3 coding sequence is TGCGCCAGCAGGGGACGGACGGACTTTACGAACACTGAAGCTTTCTTT.